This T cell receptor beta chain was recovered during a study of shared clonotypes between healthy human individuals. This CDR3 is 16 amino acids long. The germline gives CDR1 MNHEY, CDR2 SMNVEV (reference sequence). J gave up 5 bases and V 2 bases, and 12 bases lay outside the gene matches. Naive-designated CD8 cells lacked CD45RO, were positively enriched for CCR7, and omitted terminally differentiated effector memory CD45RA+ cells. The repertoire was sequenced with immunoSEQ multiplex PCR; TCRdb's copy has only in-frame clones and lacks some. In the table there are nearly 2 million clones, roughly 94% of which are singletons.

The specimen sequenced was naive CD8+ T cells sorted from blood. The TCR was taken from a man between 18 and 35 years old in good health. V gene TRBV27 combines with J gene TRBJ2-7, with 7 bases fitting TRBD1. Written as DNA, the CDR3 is TGTGCCAGCAGTTTAATCGCAGGGGGAAATTACGACGAGCAGTACTTC. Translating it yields CASSLIAGGNYDEQYF.